This T cell receptor (beta chain) was observed in a study of cytomegalovirus exposure and HLA in healthy donors. Study results and caveats: Specificity for CMV antigens was confirmed in vitro for three of the CMV-associated chains. Sequences of the TCR beta chain were said to predict the HLA-A and HLA-B alleles of most subjects accurately. Trimming of TCR beta V- and J-genes showed a link, identified in a later analysis, to a missense DCLRE1C variant.

In the case of this clone: The antigen remains undetermined.

PCR primers comprised 60 Vbeta and 13 Jbeta primers. Clones were read by immunoSEQ multiplex PCR, and TCRdb kept only the in-frame ones, dropping some. Among 90,000 to 110,000 clones listed, 13% to 15% were seen once. Trimming cost V 8 bases and J 5 bases, with 13 bases left between them. The CDR3 runs to 14 residues. Germline V gives CDR1 MGHDK, CDR2 SYGVNS. The TCR was taken from a female donor in good health and CMV-seronegative. This chain connects TRBV25-1 to TRBJ1-6, with unresolved D. Sequencing input: PBMCs. The CDR3 sequence is CASRGSSNNSPLHF. Written as DNA, the CDR3 is TGTGCCAGCCGCGGCAGCTCGAATAATTCACCCCTCCACTTT.